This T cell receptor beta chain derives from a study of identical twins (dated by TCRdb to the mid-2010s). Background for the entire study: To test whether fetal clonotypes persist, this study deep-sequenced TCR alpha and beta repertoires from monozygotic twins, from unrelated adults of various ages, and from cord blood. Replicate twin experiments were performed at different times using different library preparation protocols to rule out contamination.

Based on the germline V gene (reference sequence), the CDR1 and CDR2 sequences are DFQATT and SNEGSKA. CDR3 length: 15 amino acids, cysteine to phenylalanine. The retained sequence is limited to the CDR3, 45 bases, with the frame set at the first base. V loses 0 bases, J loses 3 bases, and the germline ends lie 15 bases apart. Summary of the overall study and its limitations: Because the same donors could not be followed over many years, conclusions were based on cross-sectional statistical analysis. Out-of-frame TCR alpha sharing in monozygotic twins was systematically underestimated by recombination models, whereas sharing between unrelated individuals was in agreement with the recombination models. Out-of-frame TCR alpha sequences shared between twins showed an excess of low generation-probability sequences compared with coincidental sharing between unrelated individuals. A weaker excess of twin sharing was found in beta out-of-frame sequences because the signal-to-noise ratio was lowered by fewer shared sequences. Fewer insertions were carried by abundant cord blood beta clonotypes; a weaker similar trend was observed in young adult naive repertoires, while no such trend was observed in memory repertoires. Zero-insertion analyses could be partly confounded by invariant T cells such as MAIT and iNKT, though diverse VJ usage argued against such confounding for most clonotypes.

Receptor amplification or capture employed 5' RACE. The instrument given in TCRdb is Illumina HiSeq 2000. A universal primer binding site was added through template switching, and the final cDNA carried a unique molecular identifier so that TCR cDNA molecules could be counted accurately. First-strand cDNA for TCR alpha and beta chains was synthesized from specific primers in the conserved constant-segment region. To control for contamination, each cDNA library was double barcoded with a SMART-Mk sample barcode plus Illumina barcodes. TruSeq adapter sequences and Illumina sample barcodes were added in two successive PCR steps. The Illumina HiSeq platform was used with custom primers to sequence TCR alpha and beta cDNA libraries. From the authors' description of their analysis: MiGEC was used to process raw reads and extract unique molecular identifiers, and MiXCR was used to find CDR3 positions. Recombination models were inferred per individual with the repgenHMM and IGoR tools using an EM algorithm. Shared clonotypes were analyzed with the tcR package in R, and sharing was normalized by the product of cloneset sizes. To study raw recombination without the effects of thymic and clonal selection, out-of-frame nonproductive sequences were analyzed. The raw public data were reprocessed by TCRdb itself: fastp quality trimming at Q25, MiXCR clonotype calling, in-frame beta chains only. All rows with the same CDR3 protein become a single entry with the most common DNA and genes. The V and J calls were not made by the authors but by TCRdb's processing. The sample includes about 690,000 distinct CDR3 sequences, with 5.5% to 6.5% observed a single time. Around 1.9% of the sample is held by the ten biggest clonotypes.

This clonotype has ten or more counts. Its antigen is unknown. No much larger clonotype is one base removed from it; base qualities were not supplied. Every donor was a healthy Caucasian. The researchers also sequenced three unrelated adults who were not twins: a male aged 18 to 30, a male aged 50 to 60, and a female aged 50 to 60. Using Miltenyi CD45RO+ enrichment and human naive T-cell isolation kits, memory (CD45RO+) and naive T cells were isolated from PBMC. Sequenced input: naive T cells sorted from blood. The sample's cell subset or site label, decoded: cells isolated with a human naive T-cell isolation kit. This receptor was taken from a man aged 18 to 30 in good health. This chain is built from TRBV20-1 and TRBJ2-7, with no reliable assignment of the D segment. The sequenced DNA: TGCAGTGCTAGAGATTGGACGACGATTGACTACGAGCAGTACTTC. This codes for CSARDWTTIDYEQYF.